The next 26 T cell receptor beta chains were all read from a single sample in a study of blood T cell repertoires in COVID-19. TCRdb's copy holds only in-frame clones and misses some; the assay was immunoSEQ multiplex PCR. The sample gives under 200,000 clones, around 84% of which show up once; 3% to 3.5% is in the top ten. Sequenced sample: PBMCs or T cells enriched from blood (not recorded which). The receptor source for this set is a woman aged 25 to 45 who had been exposed to COVID-19.

This chain connects TRBV4-1 to TRBJ2-2; the match to TRBD2 covers 12 bases. V lost 4 bases, J lost 5 bases, and 8 bases stayed unmatched. The germline CDR1 and CDR2 sequences are MGHRA and YSYEKL. The CDR3 sequence is 17 residues long. This chain's CDR3 is CASSRGGLAGRTGELFF. In DNA form, the CDR3 reads TGCGCCAGCAGCCGCGGAGGACTAGCGGGGCGGACCGGGGAGCTGTTTTTT.

V and J are TRBV7-6 and TRBJ2-7; 10 bases line up with TRBD2. Germline V gene lookup returns CDR1 SGHVS and CDR2 FNYEAQ. V dropped 0 bases and J dropped 6; count of bases not matched to a gene: 5. This CDR3 region has 15 residues. The CDR3 bases are TGTGCCAGCAGCTTAGCTAGCGGGGGGTTCTCCGAGCAGTACTTC. Translating it yields CASSLASGGFSEQYF.

This clone was picked up a small number of times. The V call is TRBV28, the J call TRBJ1-5, with TRBD1 as a possible D gene (6 bases). Trimming left V 7 bases short and J 4 bases short, with 14 bases between. Germline lookup yields CDR1 MDHEN and CDR2 SYDVKM. The CDR3 is 14 amino acids. The CDR3: CASIHGRGNQPQHF. The CDR3 DNA sequence: TGTGCCAGCATCCATGGGAGGGGGAATCAGCCCCAGCATTTT.

V usage is TRBV12-5 and J usage is TRBJ2-5; 8 bases are a match to TRBD1. In germline, CDR1 is LGHNT, CDR2 FRNRAP. CDR3 size: 15 residues. V gave up 1 base and J gave up 4 bases; unmatched junction bases: 5. The CDR3 DNA reads TGTGCTAGTGGTTTGGCGGGACAGGTCAGAGAGACCCAGTACTTC. Its translation is CASGLAGQVRETQYF.

V gene TRBV7-8 combines with J gene TRBJ1-1; the D is unclear. The CDR3 is 12 amino acids. Germline lookup yields CDR1 SGHVS and CDR2 FQNEAQ. The ends were cut back, 1 base at V and 4 bases at J, with 4 bases in the middle. CDR3 in amino acids: CASSLGSTEAFF. The DNA of the CDR3 is TGTGCCAGCAGCTTAGGGAGCACTGAAGCTTTCTTT.

The sample holds one count of this clone. The chain combines TRBV5-6 with TRBJ1-3, with 9 positions matching TRBD1. Germline V gene lookup returns CDR1 SGHDT and CDR2 YYEEEE. CDR3 length: 16 amino acids. With V trimmed by 0 bases and J by 4 bases, 5 bases remained unmatched. CDR3 protein: CASSLATGGSGNTIYF. DNA of the CDR3: TGTGCCAGCAGCTTGGCAACAGGGGGCTCGGGAAACACCATATATTTT. Combining the CDR3 with reference TRBV5-6 and TRBJ1-3 gives the whole variable domain DAGVTQSPTHLIKTRGQQVTLRCSPKSGHDTVSWYQQALGQGPQFIFQYYEEEERQRGNFPDRFSGHQFPNYSSELNVNALLLGDSALYLCASSLATGGSGNTIYFGEGSWLTVV.

The rearrangement uses TRBV6-6 and TRBJ1-5; maybe TRBD1 (6 bases). The germline CDR1 and CDR2 sequences are MNHNY and SVGAGI (reference sequence). This CDR3 has 14 amino acids. V was shortened by 8 bases and J by 2 bases, with 13 bases between the two germline ends. The chain's CDR3 is CASGTGSGNQPQHF. The CDR3 DNA follows: TGTGCCAGCGGCACAGGGTCCGGCAATCAGCCCCAGCATTTT.

The J gene is TRBJ2-3, the V gene TRBV3-1 (or the pseudogene TRBV3-2), with TRBD2 matching 10 bases. After removal of 4 bases from V and 3 bases from J, the junction contained 1 base not matched to a gene. This CDR3 has 14 residues. Germline CDR1 LGHDT, CDR2 YNNKEL (reference sequence). CDR3 DNA sequence: TGTGCCAGCAGCCTAGCGGGGGGTACAGATACGCAGTATTTT. It codes for CASSLAGGTDTQYF.

The V call is TRBV30, the J call TRBJ1-1, with 9 bases that match TRBD1. This CDR3 contains 12 residues. J gave up 5 bases and V 7 bases, and 5 bases lay outside the gene matches. CDR1 GTSNPN and CDR2 SVGIG come from the germline V gene (reference sequence). The CDR3 DNA reads as TGTGCCTTGGGACAGGGAGGGACTGAAGCTTTCTTT. This codes for CALGQGGTEAFF.

This chain links TRBV9 with TRBJ1-2; tentatively, D is TRBD1 (6 bases). Between the trimmed V and J ends, which lost 0 bases and 8 bases, there was a span of 11 bases. The CDR3 is made up of 13 amino acids. Looked up from germline, CDR1 is SGDLS and CDR2 is YYNGEE. CDR3 nucleotide sequence: TGTGCCAGCAGCGTAGGTGGGCAGGGGGGCTACACCTTC. It translates to CASSVGGQGGYTF.

The chain employs TRBV25-1 and TRBJ1-3; D might be TRBD1 (5 bases). Germline-derived CDR1 and CDR2 are MGHDK and SYGVNS. Trimming took off 5 bases at V and 0 bases at J, with 20 bases between the two ends. CDR3 length: 18 amino acids. CDR3 sequence reads: CASSLTAGDLISGNTIYF. CDR3 nucleotides: TGTGCCAGCAGTCTAACAGCGGGGGACTTAATCTCTGGAAACACCATATATTTT. The whole variable domain, filled in from reference TRBV25-1 and TRBJ1-3, reads EADIYQTPRYLVIGTGKKITLECSQTMGHDKMYWYQQDPGMELHLIHYSYGVNSTEKGDLSSESTVSRIRTEHFPLTLESARPSHTSQYLCASSLTAGDLISGNTIYFGEGSWLTVV.

The chain employs TRBV7-9 and TRBJ2-5; D ambiguous. Germline V gives CDR1 SEHNR, CDR2 FQNEAQ (reference sequence). V lost 3 bases and J 2 bases, leaving 19 bases between the germline ends. The length of the CDR3 is 17 residues. This CDR3 is CASSFSGGTLPQETQYF. The CDR3 bases are TGTGCCAGCAGCTTTTCCGGCGGAACGTTACCTCAAGAGACCCAGTACTTC.

The CDR3 region is CASSLGLAGGADTQYF. DNA of the CDR3: TGTGCCAGCAGCTTAGGCCTAGCGGGGGGAGCAGATACGCAGTATTTT. The V call is TRBV7-9, the J call TRBJ2-3, with 11 bases matching TRBD2. Germline assignment: CDR1 SEHNR and CDR2 FQNEAQ (reference sequence). The CDR3 consists of 16 residues. With 1 base clipped from V and 4 bases from J, the junction kept 4 bases outside the gene matches.

This clone occurred a few times. The chain employs TRBV20-1 and TRBJ1-1; unclear D gene. Germline V lookup: CDR1 DFQATT, CDR2 SNEGSKA (reference sequence). Trimming stripped 5 bases from V and 7 bases from J, with 11 bases between. This CDR3 is 11 amino acids long. The CDR3 DNA follows: TGCAGTGCTTCGGACGAGGGTGAAGCTTTCTTT. As protein: CSASDEGEAFF.

J is TRBJ2-1 and V is TRBV29-1; D may be TRBD2 (6 bases). V lost 0 bases to trimming and J lost 0 bases, with 15 bases between them. Germline V gene lookup returns CDR1 SQVTM and CDR2 ANQGSEA. The CDR3 loop spans 17 amino acids. This chain's CDR3 is CSVEDPVSGSSYNEQFF. The CDR3 DNA reads TGCAGCGTTGAAGACCCGGTTTCCGGGAGCTCCTACAATGAGCAGTTCTTC.

This chain links TRBV7-6 with TRBJ1-1; D is uncertain. V lost 5 bases, J lost 6 bases, and 13 bases lay in between. The germline V gene encodes CDR1 SGHVS and CDR2 FNYEAQ. The length of the CDR3 is 13 residues. CDR3 nucleotide sequence: TGTGCCAGCAGCGGATGGGAGGAGGCTGAAGCTTTCTTT. Protein product: CASSGWEEAEAFF.

The V and J genes are TRBV5-8 and TRBJ1-1, with D possibly matching TRBD1 (6 bases). This CDR3 spans 13 amino acids. The V end was cut by 2 bases, the J end by 3 bases, with 8 bases between. Germline values: CDR1 SGHTS, CDR2 YDEGEE. This chain's CDR3 is CASSFRGHTEAFF. The CDR3 DNA sequence: TGTGCCAGCAGCTTCAGGGGTCACACTGAAGCTTTCTTT.

The V and J genes are TRBV5-1 and TRBJ2-5; 7 bases line up with TRBD1. Trimming at V came to 4 bases and at J to 3 bases, leaving 9 bases not matched to a gene. Germline values: CDR1 SGHRS, CDR2 YFSETQ. The CDR3 is 15 amino acids. CDR3 protein: CASSPVTGLEETQYF. The DNA of the CDR3 is TGCGCCAGCAGCCCAGTGACAGGGCTCGAAGAGACCCAGTACTTC. The variable domain in full, completed from reference TRBV5-1 and TRBJ2-5, reads KAGVTQTPRYLIKTRGQQVTLSCSPISGHRSVSWYQQTPGQGLQFLFEYFSETQRNKGNFPGRFSGRQFSNSRSEMNVSTLELGDSALYLCASSPVTGLEETQYFGPGTRLLVL.

The chain links TRBV24-1 to TRBJ2-2; D remains unclear. Germline assignment: CDR1 KGHDR and CDR2 SFDVKD. V was shortened by 4 bases and J by 1 base, with 9 bases between the two germline ends. The CDR3 is 15 amino acids. CDR3 sequence: CATSEAPGNTGELFF. DNA of the CDR3: TGTGCCACCAGTGAGGCACCGGGGAACACCGGGGAGCTGTTTTTT.

The CDR3 nucleotides are TGTGCCACCAGCAGAGAGGCCTCGCCAGCCAAAAACATTCAGTACTTC. Its protein product is CATSREASPAKNIQYF. The chain employs TRBV15 and TRBJ2-4, with D unclear. This CDR3 is 16 amino acids long. Germline-derived CDR1 and CDR2 are LNHNV and YYDKDF (reference sequence). The V end lost 0 bases, the J end lost 0 bases, and 9 bases lay between the germline ends.

Only one count was recorded for this clone. The V call is TRBV7-9, the J call TRBJ1-4; the D is unclear. The CDR3 loop spans 16 amino acids. Germline-derived CDR1 and CDR2 are SEHNR and FQNEAQ (reference sequence). The V gene lost 3 bases and the J gene lost 3 bases, with 14 bases spanning the gap. CDR3 DNA: TGTGCCAGCAGCTTCAGAGGGTTTACGGCTAATGAAAAACTGTTTTTT. Amino acid sequence: CASSFRGFTANEKLFF.

The rearrangement joins TRBV6-1 to TRBJ1-2, with D unclear. The CDR3 has 16 residues. The ends were cut back, 1 base at V and 4 bases at J, with 16 bases in the middle. Germline CDR1 and CDR2: MNHNS and SASEGT. CDR3 loop: CASSEEGESLLYGYTF. CDR3 bases: TGTGCCAGCAGTGAAGAAGGAGAGAGCTTACTCTATGGCTACACCTTC.

The chain links TRBV5-1 to TRBJ2-7, with D uncertain. Trimming left V 4 bases short and J 5 bases short, with 13 bases between. This CDR3 is built from 13 residues. CDR1 and CDR2 (germline): SGHRS, YFSETQ. The CDR3 nucleotides read TGCGCCAGCAGCAGCGTTGGTGGCAACGAGCAGTACTTC. Translating it yields CASSSVGGNEQYF.

The chain's CDR3 is CASLLTSTDTQYF. In DNA form, the CDR3 reads TGCGCCAGCCTATTGACTAGCACAGATACGCAGTATTTT. The chain is built from TRBV10-2 and TRBJ2-3; D is uncertain. This CDR3 has 13 amino acids. The V gene's germline CDR1 is WSHSY and CDR2 SAAADI. Trimming took off 8 bases at V and 0 bases at J, with 9 bases between the two ends.

The rearrangement links TRBV7-3 to TRBJ2-3; the match to TRBD2 covers 11 bases. Germline V gene lookup returns CDR1 SGHTA and CDR2 FQGTGA. This CDR3 is built from 15 residues. With 5 bases clipped from V and 6 bases from J, the junction kept 7 bases outside the gene matches. CDR3 protein: CASSQLAGVMDTQYF. The CDR3, as DNA: TGTGCCAGCAGCCAACTAGCGGGGGTGATGGATACGCAGTATTTT.

The chain carries TRBV30 and TRBJ2-7; the match to TRBD2 covers 13 bases. The germline gives CDR1 GTSNPN, CDR2 SVGIG (reference sequence). J lost 6 bases, V lost 8 bases, and 10 bases had no gene match. The CDR3 is made up of 14 amino acids. CDR3 nucleotides: TGTGCCAAAACTAGCGGGGGGGCCACCAGCGAGCAGTACTTC. It yields the protein CAKTSGGATSEQYF.